These T cell receptor beta chains were read from a single sample in a study of cytomegalovirus exposure and HLA in healthy donors. The assay was immunoSEQ multiplex PCR, and TCRdb's table has in-frame clones only and misses some. The data contain tens of thousands of clones, 53% of them singletons. The sample consisted of PBMCs. Source of these receptors: a woman aged 40 to 50 in good health and CMV-seropositive. Both conserved end residues are part of each CDR3. The D gene is left open where the match is weak. A clone size is listed for some rows: how often the clone was seen (once, few, many), or a class if it is expanded.

>once|TRBJ2-5|TRBV7-9|NA
TGTGCCAGCAGCCCAGATTACGAGACCCAGTACTTC
CASSPDYETQYF
>NA|TRBJ2-1|TRBV2|NA
TGTGCCAGCAGCCTACAGGGTAGCTCCTACAATGAGCAGTTCTTC
CASSLQGSSYNEQFF
>NA|TRBJ2-7|TRBV11-2|TRBD2
TGTGCCAGCAGCCGAGTGGGGACTAGCGGCTACGAGCAGTACTTC
CASSRVGTSGYEQYF
>medium-sized|TRBJ1-4|TRBV7-2|TRBD1
TGTGCCAGCAGCTTATCGGGACAGTATAATGAAAAACTGTTTTTT
CASSLSGQYNEKLFF
>few|TRBJ2-3|TRBV7-2|NA
TGTGCCAGCAGCTTAGGCGCCCGGGGGCAGTATTTT
CASSLGARGQYF
>NA|TRBJ1-5|TRBV2|TRBD1
TGTGCCAGCAGTGAAGCCCAGCAGGGGGAGCGAAGCAATCAGCCCCAGCATTTT
CASSEAQQGERSNQPQHF
>few|TRBJ2-3|TRBV9|TRBD2
TGTGCCAGCAGCGCTAGCGGGGCCGTTGACACAGATACGCAGTATTTT
CASSASGAVDTDTQYF
>NA|TRBJ2-5|TRBV4-1|TRBD2
TGCGCCAGCAGCCAGCGGGGGGGCCAAGAGACCCAGTACTTC
CASSQRGGQETQYF
>NA|TRBJ1-2|TRBV18|TRBD1
TGTGCCAGCTCACCAACGCGACAGGGGGCGAGCTATGGCTACACCTTC
CASSPTRQGASYGYTF
>few|TRBJ1-2|TRBV9|NA
TGTGCCAGCAGCACCTGGGACACGTCAAGATATGGCTACACCTTC
CASSTWDTSRYGYTF
>few|TRBJ1-1|TRBV5-1|NA
TGCGCCAGCCATTCCAGGGAAGGGATCACTGAAGCTTTCTTT
CASHSREGITEAFF
>NA|TRBJ1-6|TRBV27|NA
TGTGCCAGCAGTTTACGGTCGGGTAATTCACCCCTCCACTTT
CASSLRSGNSPLHF
>NA|TRBJ1-5|TRBV10-3|TRBD1
TGTGCCATCAGTGAGTCCAGTCAGTTACAGGGGCCGCCCCAGCATTTT
CAISESSQLQGPPQHF
>NA|TRBJ2-7|TRBV29-1|NA
TGCAGCGTTGACACCCCCGGGAGTCCGGGAGAGCAGTACTTC
CSVDTPGSPGEQYF
>NA|TRBJ2-5|TRBV21-1|NA
TGTGCCAGCAGCTGCCCCCGTACGGGGGGAAGTGAGACCCAGTACTTC
CASSCPRTGGSETQYF
>NA|TRBJ1-2|TRBV28|TRBD1
TGTGCCACCCTTCCCGGGACAGACTCTAACTATGGCTACACCTTC
CATLPGTDSNYGYTF
>NA|TRBJ2-5|TRBV11-3|NA
TGTGCCAGCAGCTTAGGGGGGGCAGGGGGGCAAGAGACCCAGTACTTC
CASSLGGAGGQETQYF
>few|TRBJ2-1|TRBV29-1|TRBD2
TGCAGCGTTGAGGCCCAGCAAGGACTAGCGGGAGCCAATGAGCAGTTCTTC
CSVEAQQGLAGANEQFF
>few|TRBJ1-2|TRBV25-1|NA
TGTGCCAGCAGTCATCCGGCAGGGTGGGGCTACACCTTC
CASSHPAGWGYTF
>few|TRBJ1-5|TRBV19|NA
TGTGCCAGTAGCACAGGGTTGAGCAATCAGCCCCAGCATTTT
CASSTGLSNQPQHF
>NA|TRBJ2-7|TRBV30|TRBD1
TGTGCCTGGAAGGGACAGCCGTGGGACGAGCAGTACTTC
CAWKGQPWDEQYF
>few|TRBJ2-5|TRBV5-1|NA
TGCGCCAGCAGCTGGGGCGGGATAGATCAAGAGACCCAGTACTTC
CASSWGGIDQETQYF
>few|TRBJ1-2|TRBV4-1|NA
TGCGCCAGCAGCCAAGACCTCCTAGGGGGCTATGGCTACACCTTC
CASSQDLLGGYGYTF
>few|TRBJ2-5|TRBV18|TRBD1
TGTGCCAGCTCACCAGCCCGGACAGGGTACCAAGAGACCCAGTACTTC
CASSPARTGYQETQYF
>few|TRBJ2-2|TRBV9|TRBD2
TGTGCCAGCAGCGTAGTGGCGGGGGTGAACACCGGGGAGCTGTTTTTT
CASSVVAGVNTGELFF
>NA|TRBJ2-5|TRBV12-5|NA
TGTGCTAGTGGTTTGCTGGGTCCGGAGGAGACCCAGTACTTC
CASGLLGPEETQYF
>NA|TRBJ2-1|TRBV5-6|NA
TGTGCCAGCAGCCCTGGGACTGCCAATGAGCAGTTCTTC
CASSPGTANEQFF
>NA|TRBJ2-2|TRBV2|NA
TGTGCCAGCAGTGAGTCTAGCGTAGCCGGGGAGCTGTTTTTT
CASSESSVAGELFF
>NA|TRBJ2-1|TRBV5-1|NA
TGCGCCAGCAGCCTACCGACAAATTACAATGAGCAGTTCTTC
CASSLPTNYNEQFF
>NA|TRBJ1-1|TRBV7-9|NA
TGTGCCAGCGGGAGGGACACTGAAGCTTTCTTT
CASGRDTEAFF
>NA|TRBJ1-6|TRBV7-2|TRBD1
TGTGCCAGCAGTCGTACAGGGGGAGGGGATAATTCACCCCTCCACTTT
CASSRTGGGDNSPLHF
>NA|TRBJ2-5|TRBV15|NA
TGTGCCACCAGCAGAGATATTCGAGAAGAGACCCAGTACTTC
CATSRDIREETQYF
>NA|TRBJ2-3|TRBV5-4|TRBD2
TGTGCCAGCAGCGCCGGGACTAGCGGGGGGGATACGCAGTATTTT
CASSAGTSGGDTQYF
>NA|TRBJ1-1|TRBV30|TRBD1
TGTGCCTGGAGCGGGACAGGGGGCGCGTGGCTGAACACTGAAGCTTTCTTT
CAWSGTGGAWLNTEAFF
>few|TRBJ2-3|TRBV7-2|NA
TGTGCCAGCAGCTTAGGGAGAGGGACAGATACGCAGTATTTT
CASSLGRGTDTQYF
>NA|TRBJ2-7|TRBV28|NA
TGTGCCAGCAGCAACTACGAGCAGTACTTC
CASSNYEQYF
>NA|TRBJ1-6|TRBV7-9|NA
TGTGCCAGCAGTTCGGAGGCATTATATAATTCACCCCTCCACTTT
CASSSEALYNSPLHF
>NA|TRBJ2-1|TRBV28|TRBD1
TGTGCCAGCAGTCCATCCAGGACAGGGAGTGAGCAGTTCTTC
CASSPSRTGSEQFF
>NA|TRBJ2-7|TRBV29-1|TRBD1
TGCAGCGTTGAAGTCCGACAGGGTATAGGAATCGAGCAGTACTTC
CSVEVRQGIGIEQYF
>NA|TRBJ2-3|TRBV5-4|NA
TGTGCCAGCAGCCTTTACTTGGATACGCAGTATTTT
CASSLYLDTQYF
>few|TRBJ1-2|TRBV4-3|TRBD1
TGCGCCAGCAGAGCGACAGGGTCCCATGGCTACACCTTC
CASRATGSHGYTF
>NA|TRBJ1-1|TRBV7-8|NA
TGTGCCAGCAGCCCAAACCTTGGGAGCACTGAAGCTTTCTTT
CASSPNLGSTEAFF
>NA|TRBJ2-1|TRBV10-3|TRBD2
TGTGCCATCAGTGATGGGATAGCGGGGGGGTCCTCCAATGAGCAGTTCTTC
CAISDGIAGGSSNEQFF
>few|TRBJ2-7|TRBV7-9|TRBD1
TGTGCCAGCAGCTCACCATTAGGACAGGGTCCCATTTACGAGCAGTACTTC
CASSSPLGQGPIYEQYF
>NA|TRBJ2-6|TRBV7-3|TRBD2
TGTGCCAGCAGCCTCGGGACTAGCGGGGGAGCCTACTCTGGGGCCAACGTCCTGACTTTC
CASSLGTSGGAYSGANVLTF
>NA|TRBJ1-1|TRBV5-1|NA
TGCGCCAGCTTGCCAGGCGGAGGCACTGAAGCTTTCTTT
CASLPGGGTEAFF
>few|TRBJ2-7|TRBV6-4|NA
TGTGCCAGCAGTGAGGCCGGGGAGGCCTACGAGCAGTACTTC
CASSEAGEAYEQYF
>NA|TRBJ2-5|TRBV28|TRBD2
TGTGCCAGCAGTCCAGGACTAGCGGGGGTTCAAGAGACCCAGTACTTC
CASSPGLAGVQETQYF
>NA|TRBJ2-2|TRBV5-1|NA
TGCGCCAGCAGCTTGACGGAGTACACCGGGGAGCTGTTTTTT
CASSLTEYTGELFF
>few|TRBJ2-2|TRBV5-1|NA
TGCGCCAGCAGCTTTAGCGGCAGGACGAACACCGGGGAGCTGTTTTTT
CASSFSGRTNTGELFF
>few|TRBJ2-3|TRBV7-9|NA
TGTGCCAGCAGCCCCCAGGCTGCAGATACGCAGTATTTT
CASSPQAADTQYF
>NA|TRBJ2-3|TRBV25-1|TRBD1
TGTGCCAGCAGTGATGGTCGCAGGGGGATCACAGATACGCAGTATTTT
CASSDGRRGITDTQYF
>NA|TRBJ2-4|TRBV7-3|TRBD1
TGTGCCAGCAGCTTAGGACAGGGTGCGGGCATTCAGTACTTC
CASSLGQGAGIQYF
>NA|TRBJ2-5|TRBV5-1|TRBD2
TGCGCCAGCAGCTCCGCTAGCGGGGGGGAGACCCAGTACTTC
CASSSASGGETQYF
>few|TRBJ1-1|TRBV6-6|NA
TGTGCCAGCAGCGTCGAGCTGAACACTGAAGCTTTCTTT
CASSVELNTEAFF
>NA|TRBJ2-1|TRBV11-3|TRBD2
TGTGCCAGCAGCTCAGGTACTAGCGGGGGGGTGAATGAGCAGTTCTTC
CASSSGTSGGVNEQFF
>few|TRBJ1-4|TRBV11-2|NA
TGTGCCAGCAGCCCCTTCTCTGAAAAACTGTTTTTT
CASSPFSEKLFF